This entry concerns a single T cell receptor beta chain. The antigen remains undetermined. Noted treatment: over 15 received Ad26.COV2.S at low or high dose, single or two shots; about 5 received placebo; per-sample allocation not given. Samples were taken on day 63 after the first vaccine or placebo injection. Boston provided a donor who was an adult aged 18-55 years. Sequenced by immunoSEQ multiplex PCR; TCRdb stores in-frame clones only, minus some. The repertoire consists of roughly 460,000 clones, with roughly nine tenths occurring once and the leading ten covering approximately 1.7%. After removal of 6 bases from V and 6 bases from J, the junction contained 7 bases not matched to a gene. CDR3 length: 13 residues. Germline-derived CDR1 and CDR2 are SEHNR and FQNEAQ (reference sequence). The data are from a study of Ad26.COV2.S vaccination and SARS-CoV-2 variants. Whole-study results and caveats: Reportedly, spike-specific CD8+ and CD4+ T cell responses achieved substantial breadth once vaccination had taken place. The TCR-based breadth and depth measures might underestimate overall T cell responses. Breadth measured for non-spike TCRs was similar across vaccine and placebo recipients.

The specimen comprised peripheral blood, sampled in a trial of Ad26.COV2.S vaccine versus placebo. The chain links TRBV7-9 to TRBJ2-7, with 8 bases matching TRBD2. This TCR came from a person between 18 and 60 years old who received the Ad26.COV2.S COVID-19 vaccine or a placebo. The CDR3 bases are TGTGCCAGCAGGGGGACTAGTTCTACCGAGCAGTACTTC. Amino acid sequence: CASRGTSSTEQYF.